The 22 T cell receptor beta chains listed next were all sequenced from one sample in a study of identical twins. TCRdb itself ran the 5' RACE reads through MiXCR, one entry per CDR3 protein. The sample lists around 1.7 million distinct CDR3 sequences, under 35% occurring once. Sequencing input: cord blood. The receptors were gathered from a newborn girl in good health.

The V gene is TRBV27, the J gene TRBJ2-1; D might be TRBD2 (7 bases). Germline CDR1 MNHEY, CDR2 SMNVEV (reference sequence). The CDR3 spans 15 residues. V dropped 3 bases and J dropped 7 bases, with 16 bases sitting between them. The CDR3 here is CASSFRVGGRNEQFF. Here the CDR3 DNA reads TGTGCCAGCAGTTTTAGGGTGGGGGGGCGTAATGAGCAGTTCTTC.

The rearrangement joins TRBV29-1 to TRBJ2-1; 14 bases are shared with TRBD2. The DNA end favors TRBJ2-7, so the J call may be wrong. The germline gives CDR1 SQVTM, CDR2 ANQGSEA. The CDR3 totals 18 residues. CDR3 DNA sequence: TGCAGCGTTGTGCGGGGACTAGCGGGAGTAGGGGCCTACAATGAGCAGTACTTC. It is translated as CSVVRGLAGVGAYNEQYF.

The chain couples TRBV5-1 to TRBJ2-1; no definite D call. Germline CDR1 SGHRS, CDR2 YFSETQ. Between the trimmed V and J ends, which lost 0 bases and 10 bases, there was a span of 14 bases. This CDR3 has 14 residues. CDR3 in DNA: TGCGCCAGCAGCTTGGGACAATGGCCCTACGAGCAGTTCTTC. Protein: CASSLGQWPYEQFF.

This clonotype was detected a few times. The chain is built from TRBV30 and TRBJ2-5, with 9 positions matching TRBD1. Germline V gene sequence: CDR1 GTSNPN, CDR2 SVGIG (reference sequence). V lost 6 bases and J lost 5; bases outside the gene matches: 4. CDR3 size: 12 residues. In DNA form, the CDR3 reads TGTGCCTGTCAGGGACAGGGTGAGACCCAGTACTTC. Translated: CACQGQGETQYF.

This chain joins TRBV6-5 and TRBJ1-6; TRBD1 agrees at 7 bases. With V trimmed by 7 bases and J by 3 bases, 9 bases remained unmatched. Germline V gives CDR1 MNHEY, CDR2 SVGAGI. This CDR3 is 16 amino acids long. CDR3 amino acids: CASNQRGPVYNSPLHF. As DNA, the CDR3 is TGTGCCAGCAACCAAAGGGGGCCTGTCTATAATTCACCCCTCCACTTT.

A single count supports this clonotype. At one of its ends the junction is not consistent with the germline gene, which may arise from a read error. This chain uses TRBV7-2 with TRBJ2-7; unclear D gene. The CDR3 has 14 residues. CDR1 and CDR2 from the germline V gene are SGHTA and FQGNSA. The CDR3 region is CASSLSLEKYGQYF. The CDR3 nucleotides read TGTGCCAGCAGCTTAAGTCTAGAAAAATACGGGCAGTACTTC.

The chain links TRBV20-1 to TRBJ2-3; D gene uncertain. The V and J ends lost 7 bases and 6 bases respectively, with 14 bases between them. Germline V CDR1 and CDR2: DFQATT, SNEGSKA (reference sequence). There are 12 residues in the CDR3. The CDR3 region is CSGWVRADTQYF. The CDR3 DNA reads TGCAGTGGCTGGGTTCGGGCGGATACGCAGTATTTT.

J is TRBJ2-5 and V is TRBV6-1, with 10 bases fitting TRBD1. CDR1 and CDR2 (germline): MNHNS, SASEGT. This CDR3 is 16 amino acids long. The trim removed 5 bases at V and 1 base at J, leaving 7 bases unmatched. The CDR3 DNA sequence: TGTGCCAGCAGTTTCCGGGACAGGGGATTCCAAGAGACCCAGTACTTC. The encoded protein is CASSFRDRGFQETQYF.

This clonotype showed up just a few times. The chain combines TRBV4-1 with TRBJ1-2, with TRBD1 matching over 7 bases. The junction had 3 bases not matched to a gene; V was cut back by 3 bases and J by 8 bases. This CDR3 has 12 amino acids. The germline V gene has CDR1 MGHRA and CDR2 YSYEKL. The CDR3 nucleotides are TGCGCCAGCAGCCATGACAGGGACGGCTACACCTTC. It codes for CASSHDRDGYTF.

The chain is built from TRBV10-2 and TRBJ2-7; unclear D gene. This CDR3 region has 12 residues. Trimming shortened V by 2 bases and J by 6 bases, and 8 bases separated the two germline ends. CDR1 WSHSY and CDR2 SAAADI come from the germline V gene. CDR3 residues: CASSEPRGEQYF. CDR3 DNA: TGCGCCAGCAGTGAGCCTCGAGGCGAGCAGTACTTC.

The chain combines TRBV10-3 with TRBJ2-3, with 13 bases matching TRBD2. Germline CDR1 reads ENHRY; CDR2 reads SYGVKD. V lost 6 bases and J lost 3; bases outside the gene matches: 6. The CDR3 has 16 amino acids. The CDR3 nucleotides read TGTGCCATCAGGAGGACTAGCGGGAGCGCTACAGATACGCAGTATTTT. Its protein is CAIRRTSGSATDTQYF.

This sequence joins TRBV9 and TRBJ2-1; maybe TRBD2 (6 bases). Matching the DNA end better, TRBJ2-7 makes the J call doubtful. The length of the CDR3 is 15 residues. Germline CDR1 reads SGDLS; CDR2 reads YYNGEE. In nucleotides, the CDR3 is TGTGCCAGCAGCGTAGACGGGAGCCCCCACAATGAGCAGTACTTC. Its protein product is CASSVDGSPHNEQYF.

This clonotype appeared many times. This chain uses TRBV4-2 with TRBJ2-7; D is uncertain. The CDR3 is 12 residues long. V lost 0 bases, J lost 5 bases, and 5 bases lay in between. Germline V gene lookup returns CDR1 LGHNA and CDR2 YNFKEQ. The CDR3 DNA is TGTGCCAGCAGCCAAGATTTCCACGAGCAGTACTTC. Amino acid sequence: CASSQDFHEQYF.

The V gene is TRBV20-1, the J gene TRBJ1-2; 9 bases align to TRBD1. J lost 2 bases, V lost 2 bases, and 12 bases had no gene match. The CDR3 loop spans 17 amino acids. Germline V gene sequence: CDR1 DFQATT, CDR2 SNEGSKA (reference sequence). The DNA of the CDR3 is TGCAGTGCTAGAAGGAATTATGGGACAGGGCGGAACTATGGCTACACCTTC. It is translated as CSARRNYGTGRNYGYTF.

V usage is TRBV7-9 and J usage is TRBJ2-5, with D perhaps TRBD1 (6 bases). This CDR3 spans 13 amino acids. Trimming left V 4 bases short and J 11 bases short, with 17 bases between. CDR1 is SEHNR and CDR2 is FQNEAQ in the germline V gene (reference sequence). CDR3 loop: CASSSVGGNEQYF. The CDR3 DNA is TGTGCCAGCAGCTCAGTAGGGGGAAATGAGCAGTACTTC.

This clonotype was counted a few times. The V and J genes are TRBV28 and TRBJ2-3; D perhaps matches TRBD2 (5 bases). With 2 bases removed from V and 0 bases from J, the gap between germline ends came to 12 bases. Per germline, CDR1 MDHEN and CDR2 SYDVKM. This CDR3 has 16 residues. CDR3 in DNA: TGTGCCAGCAGTTTACGGCGGGCAGCTAGCACAGATACGCAGTATTTT. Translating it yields CASSLRRAASTDTQYF. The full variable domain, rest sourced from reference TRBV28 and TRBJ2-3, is DVKVTQSSRYLVKRTGEKVFLECVQDMDHENMFWYRQDPGLGLRLIYFSYDVKMKEKGDIPEGYSVSREKKERFSLILESASTNQTSMYLCASSLRRAASTDTQYFGPGTRLTVL.

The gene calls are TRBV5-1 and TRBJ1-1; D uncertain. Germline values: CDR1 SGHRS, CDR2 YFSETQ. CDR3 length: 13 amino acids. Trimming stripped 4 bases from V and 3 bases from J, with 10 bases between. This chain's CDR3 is CASSAYADTEAFF. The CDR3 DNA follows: TGCGCCAGCAGCGCCTACGCGGACACTGAAGCTTTCTTT.

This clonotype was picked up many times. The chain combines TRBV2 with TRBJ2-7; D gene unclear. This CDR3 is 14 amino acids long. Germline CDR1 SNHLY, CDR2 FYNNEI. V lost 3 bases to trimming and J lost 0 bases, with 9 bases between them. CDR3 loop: CASSESASSYEQYF. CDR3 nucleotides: TGTGCCAGCAGTGAGTCCGCCAGCTCCTACGAGCAGTACTTC. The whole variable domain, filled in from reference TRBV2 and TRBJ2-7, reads EPEVTQTPSHQVTQMGQEVILRCVPISNHLYFYWYRQILGQKVEFLVSFYNNEISEKSEIFDDQFSVERPDGSNFTLKIRSTKLEDSAMYFCASSESASSYEQYFGPGTRLTVT.

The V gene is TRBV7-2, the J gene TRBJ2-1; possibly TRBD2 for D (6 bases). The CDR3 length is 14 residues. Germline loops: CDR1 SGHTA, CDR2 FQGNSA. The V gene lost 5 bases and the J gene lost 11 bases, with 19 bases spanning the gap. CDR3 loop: CASSLRLVGDKQFF. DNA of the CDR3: TGTGCCAGCAGCCTGCGACTAGTTGGTGATAAGCAGTTCTTC.

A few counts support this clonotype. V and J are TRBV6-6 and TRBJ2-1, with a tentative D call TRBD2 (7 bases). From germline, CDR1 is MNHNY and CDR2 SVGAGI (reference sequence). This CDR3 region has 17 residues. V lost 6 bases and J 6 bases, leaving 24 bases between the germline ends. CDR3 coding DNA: TGTGCCAGCAGCCGAGGGGGAGGGACTGGGAGCTTCAATGAGCAGTTCTTC. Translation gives CASSRGGGTGSFNEQFF.

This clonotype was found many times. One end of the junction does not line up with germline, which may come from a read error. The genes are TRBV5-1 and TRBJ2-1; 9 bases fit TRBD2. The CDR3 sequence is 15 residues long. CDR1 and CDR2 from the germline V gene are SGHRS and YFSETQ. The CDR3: CASSLGGGAYNEQFF. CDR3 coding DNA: TGTGCCAGCAGCTTAGGCGGGGGGGCCTACAATGAGCAGTTCTTC.

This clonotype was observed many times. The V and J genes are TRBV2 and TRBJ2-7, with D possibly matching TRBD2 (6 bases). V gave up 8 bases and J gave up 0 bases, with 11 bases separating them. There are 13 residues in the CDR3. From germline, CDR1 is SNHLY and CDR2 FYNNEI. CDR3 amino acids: CASRDSSSYEQYF. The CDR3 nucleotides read TGTGCCAGCCGGGACTCGAGCTCCTACGAGCAGTACTTC.